This T cell receptor (beta chain) was recorded in a study of a mutant IDH1 vaccine in newly diagnosed glioma. Study as a whole: The patients received vaccinations eight times, in weeks 1, 3, 5, 7, 11, 15, 19 and 23. The earlier regimen, radiotherapy, temozolomide, or both, was most often both.

Time point given: week 11, during vaccination. Each dose delivered 300 ug of mutant IDH1 20-mer peptide subcutaneously with imiquimod. This clone was seen a few times. Its target is unknown. Libraries were prepared by immunoSEQ multiplex PCR; TCRdb keeps only in-frame clonotypes and omits some of them. The sample gives 35,000 to 40,000 clones, 80% to 85% of which show up once; roughly 2% is in the top ten. CDR1 is LGHNA and CDR2 is YSLEER in the germline V gene. The CDR3 has 15 residues. V shed 4 bases and J shed 5 bases, with 14 bases lying between them. This sequence was found in a middle-aged man with glioma. This chain connects TRBV4-3 to TRBJ2-2; a weak D match, TRBD2 (5 bases). Source: PBMCs, taken from a glioma patient whose treatment included an IDH1 peptide vaccine. The CDR3 DNA is TGCGCCAGCAGCCCTTCCGGGGTCACTACCGGGGAGCTGTTTTTT. It yields the protein CASSPSGVTTGELFF.